Included here is one T cell receptor (beta chain) sequence, with context. Antigen specificity is unknown. The data derive from a study of PD-1 blockade in classical Hodgkin lymphoma. Whole-study results and caveats: Reported baseline diversity: healthy donors highest, relapsed/refractory patients lowest. The drivers behind the repertoire differences, possibly disease activity or prior therapy, remain undefined. It was among complete responders that baseline diversity resembled that of newly diagnosed patients.

All patients experienced relapse after autologous stem cell transplantation, and brentuximab vedotin exposure was variable. Assay used: immunoSEQ multiplex PCR; TCRdb lists only in-frame clones, some missing. The sample shows about 13,000 clones, about 81% of them seen only once. This receptor was identified in a human donor with classical Hodgkin lymphoma. Specimen: peripheral blood mononuclear cells (PBMCs), collected at baseline.

CDR3 region: CASVAGFLNTEAFF. The CDR3 DNA reads as TGTGCCAGCGTAGCCGGGTTCCTCAACACTGAAGCTTTCTTT. V gene TRBV2 combines with J gene TRBJ1-1; D is ambiguous. Trimming left V 8 bases short and J 2 bases short, with 15 bases between. CDR1 and CDR2 from the germline V gene are SNHLY and FYNNEI. This CDR3 comprises 14 residues.